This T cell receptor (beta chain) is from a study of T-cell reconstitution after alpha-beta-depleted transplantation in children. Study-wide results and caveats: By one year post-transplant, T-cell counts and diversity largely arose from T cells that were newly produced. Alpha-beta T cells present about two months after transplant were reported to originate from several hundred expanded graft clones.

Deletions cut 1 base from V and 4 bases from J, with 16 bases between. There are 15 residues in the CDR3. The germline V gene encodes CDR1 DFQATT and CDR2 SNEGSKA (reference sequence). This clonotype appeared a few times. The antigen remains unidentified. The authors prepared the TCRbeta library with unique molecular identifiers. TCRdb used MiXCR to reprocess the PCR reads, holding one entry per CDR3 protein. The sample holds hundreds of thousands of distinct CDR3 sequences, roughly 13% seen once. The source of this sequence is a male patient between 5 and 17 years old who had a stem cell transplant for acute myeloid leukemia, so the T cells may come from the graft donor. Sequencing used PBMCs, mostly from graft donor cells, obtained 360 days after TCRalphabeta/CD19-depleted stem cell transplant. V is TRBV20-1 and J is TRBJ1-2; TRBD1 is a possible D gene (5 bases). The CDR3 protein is CSARVNKVTVYGYTF. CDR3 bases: TGCAGTGCTAGAGTGAATAAGGTGACAGTCTATGGCTACACCTTC.